This T cell receptor beta chain was recorded in a study of T cell responses to AZD1222 COVID-19 vaccine. Germline lookup yields CDR1 SGHDT and CDR2 YYEEEE. The CDR3 extends over 13 amino acids. With V trimmed by 4 bases and J by 9 bases, 8 bases remained unmatched. Sequenced by immunoSEQ multiplex PCR; TCRdb stores in-frame clones only, minus some. Here the sample spans more than 85,000 clones, about 94% being singletons. The material sequenced was peripheral blood, taken 28 days after the second AZD1222 dose. This chain connects TRBV5-6 to TRBJ1-2; 8 nucleotides align to TRBD1. The origin of this receptor is an adult who received the AZD1222 COVID-19 vaccine. CDR3 DNA sequence: TGTGCCAGCAGCGATGACAGGGGTTATCGCTACACCTTC. Residues: CASSDDRGYRYTF.